Detailed here is one T cell receptor (beta chain). The source of the sample is a study of Graves' ophthalmopathy and Graves' hyperthyroidism. With 8 bases removed from V and 0 bases from J, the gap between germline ends came to 10 bases. This CDR3 has 14 residues. CDR1 is PRHDT, CDR2 FYEKMQ, per germline (reference sequence). TCR beta CDR3 amplification used RNA transcripts. Second-round multiplex PCR came after first-round RT-PCR with HTBI primers. Each CDR3 protein is one row after TCRdb ran MiXCR on the multiplex PCR reads. The data show over a million distinct CDR3 sequences, less than 45% seen once.

The V gene is TRBV13, the J gene TRBJ2-2; D uncertain. The clonotype comes from an adult man with Graves' hyperthyroidism. Specimen: peripheral blood or thyroid tissue (not recorded which). CDR3: CASPNPSNTGELFF. Written as DNA, the CDR3 is TGTGCCAGCCCTAATCCCTCGAACACCGGGGAGCTGTTTTTT.